This T cell receptor beta chain derives from a study of PD-1 blockade in classical Hodgkin lymphoma (dated by TCRdb to the early 2020s). About the full investigation: Nivolumab dosing was 3 mg/kg intravenously every 2 weeks, continuing until either disease progression or unacceptable toxicity. The study used TCR beta sequencing and CyTOF to define a peripheral blood immune signature of response to PD-1 blockade in classical Hodgkin lymphoma. The paper's findings and limits, for the study overall: By C4D1, a significant rise was seen in CD4+ TCR diversity but not in CD8+ TCR diversity (p=0.0027 vs p=0.16), and the rise was most apparent among complete responders (p=0.02). Baseline diversity similar to that of newly diagnosed patients was observed in trial patients achieving complete response, whereas significantly lower diversity was observed in partial responders and progressors. Baseline TCR diversity was reported as lower in newly diagnosed patients than in healthy donors, and lower still in relapsed/refractory patients. The study covered only a single clinical trial cohort, and the causes of the repertoire differences, possibly disease activity or prior therapy, were still not defined. Lower diversity was seen in patients whose nivolumab began less than 1 year after ASCT, and these patients were left out of later analyses so that immune reconstitution would not confound the results.

Deletion took 6 bases off V and 1 base off J, with a span of 13 bases between the germline ends. The germline V gene specifies MNHNS as CDR1 and SASEGT as CDR2. The CDR3 contains 15 residues, cysteine and phenylalanine counted. Just the 45-base CDR3 DNA is kept, in frame starting at base 1. Concerning this clone itself: There is no known antigen for this receptor. It has no much larger one-base neighbor in the sample; base qualities were not kept.

Taken with the paper, the label for time point translates to: cycle 4 day 1 (C4D1), after more than five weeks of nivolumab. Every trial patient had relapsed following autologous stem cell transplantation, and prior brentuximab vedotin exposure was what differed among cohorts A, B and C. The trial cohort included 55 to 65 patients with relapsed/refractory classical Hodgkin lymphoma, and each patient had a best overall response of complete response, partial response or progressive disease. In the multi-cohort phase II CheckMate 205 trial, trial patients received single-agent nivolumab. An independent review committee assessed best overall response by applying the 2007 International Working Group response criteria. PBMCs from the trial were collected at three points: immediately before nivolumab initiation (C1D1), and during therapy at cycle 2 day 1 and cycle 4 day 1. Peripheral blood was collected in 8 mL Vacutainer Cell Preparation Tubes, from which PBMCs were isolated by centrifugation and then cryopreserved.

Genomic DNA was isolated using the Qiagen DNeasy kit from unsorted PBMCs as well as from negatively selected CD4+ and CD8+ fractions. TCR beta CDR3 regions were amplified by immunoSEQ multiplex PCR using primers annealing to V and J segments. A synthetic immune receptor repertoire was used to minimize amplification bias, and any residual bias was removed computationally once sequencing was done. Concerning the study's data processing: Repertoire diversity was quantified as the Shannon entropy index using custom Python scripts. The unsorted, CD4+ and CD8+ repertoires were each analyzed separately, with the exception of combined analyses, where CD4+ and CD8+ sequences were merged in silico. A clone counted as expanded when the clone's frequency after treatment rose at least 2-fold relative to C1D1, and clones undetected at baseline were given a pseudocount of 0.5. Clones with 0 or 1 copy at C1D1 were classified as singleton clones, and clones with 2 or more copies were classified as non-singleton clones. By matching protein sequences in sorted samples from the same patient, clones expanded in unsorted samples were annotated as CD4+, CD8+ or unknown. Wilcoxon tests were applied to paired samples to test diversity changes from C1D1 to C4D1. Imported from immuneACCESS, the table was reduced by TCRdb to in-frame sequences with V and J called. These copies leave out some clones; in studies compared against another copy, an unresolved V gene accounts for under half, and the cause of the remainder is not known. That table supplies the V and J calls and clone size; D and trimming were determined from the DNA. The sample table holds about 90,000 clones, of which about nine tenths were seen once. The top ten hold under 3.5% of the sample.

The sequences come from peripheral blood mononuclear cells (PBMCs), collected before the fourth cycle of nivolumab. This clonotype originated in a human donor with classical Hodgkin lymphoma. The sequence links TRBV6-1 to TRBJ1-5; the D gene remains uncertain. The CDR3 in this case is CASRKGSQSNQPQHF. The sequence in DNA is TGTGCCAGCAGAAAAGGGTCCCAGAGCAATCAGCCCCAGCATTTT.